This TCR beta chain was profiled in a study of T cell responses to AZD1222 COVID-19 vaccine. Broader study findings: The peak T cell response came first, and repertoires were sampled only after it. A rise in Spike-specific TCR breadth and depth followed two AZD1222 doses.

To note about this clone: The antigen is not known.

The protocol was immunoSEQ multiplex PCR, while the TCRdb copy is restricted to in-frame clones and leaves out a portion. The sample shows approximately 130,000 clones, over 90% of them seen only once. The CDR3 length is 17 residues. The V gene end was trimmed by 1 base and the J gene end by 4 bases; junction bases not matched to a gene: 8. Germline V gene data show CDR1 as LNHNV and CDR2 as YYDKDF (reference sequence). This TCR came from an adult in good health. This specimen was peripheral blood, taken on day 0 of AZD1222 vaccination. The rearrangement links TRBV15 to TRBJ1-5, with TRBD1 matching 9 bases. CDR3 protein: CATSRVRTGVGNQPQHF. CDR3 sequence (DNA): TGTGCCACCAGCAGAGTAAGGACAGGGGTAGGTAATCAGCCCCAGCATTTT.